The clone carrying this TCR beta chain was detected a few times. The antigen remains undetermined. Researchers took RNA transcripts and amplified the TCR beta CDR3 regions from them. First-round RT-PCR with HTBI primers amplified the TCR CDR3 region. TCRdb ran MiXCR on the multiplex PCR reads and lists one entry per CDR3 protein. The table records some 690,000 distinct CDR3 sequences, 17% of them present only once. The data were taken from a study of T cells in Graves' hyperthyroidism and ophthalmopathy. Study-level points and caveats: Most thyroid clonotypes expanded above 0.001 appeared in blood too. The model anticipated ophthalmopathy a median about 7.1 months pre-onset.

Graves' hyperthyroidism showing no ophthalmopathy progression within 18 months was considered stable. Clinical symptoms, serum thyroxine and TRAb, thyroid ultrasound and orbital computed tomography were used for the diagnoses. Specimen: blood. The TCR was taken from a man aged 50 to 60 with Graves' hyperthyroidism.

The CDR3 DNA sequence: TGTGCCAGCAGTAGAGCGGGAGGGCTCTACAATGAGCAGTTCTTC. This gives the protein CASSRAGGLYNEQFF. The rearrangement uses TRBV12-3 or TRBV12-4 and TRBJ2-1, with TRBD2 matching over 10 bases. The CDR3 contains 15 residues. With 5 bases clipped from V and 3 bases from J, the junction kept 4 bases outside the gene matches.